This T cell receptor (beta chain) appears in the sequencing data of a study of T-cell memory formation after mild COVID-19. TCRdb recomputed calls from the 5' RACE reads with MiXCR, one row per CDR3 protein. Found here are roughly 580,000 distinct CDR3 sequences, roughly 17% of them singletons; the top ten hold around 12%. The V and J ends lost 2 bases and 5 bases respectively, with 11 bases between them. The CDR3 runs to 13 residues. CDR1 and CDR2 (germline): SGHDT, YYEEEE. Input material: PBMCs or a T cell subset sorted from them (not recorded which). The chain links TRBV5-6 to TRBJ2-7; tentatively, D is TRBD1 (6 bases). This receptor was taken from an adult woman who had mild COVID-19 (a few samples of this study predate the infection). Cell type and time point are not known. CDR3 sequence: CASSFTGTNEQYF. CDR3 sequence (DNA): TGTGCCAGCAGCTTTACAGGGACGAACGAGCAGTACTTC.